Given below is one TCR beta chain in context. CDR3 size: 15 residues. V lost 3 bases and J lost 4; bases outside the gene matches: 6. In germline, CDR1 is LNHDA, CDR2 SQIVND (reference sequence). The entry originates in a study of blood T cell repertoires in COVID-19. This table comes from immunoSEQ multiplex PCR, and its TCRdb copy is limited to in-frame clones, with some not included. The repertoire holds more than 150,000 clones, with roughly 73% as singletons. Sequencing was carried out using peripheral blood. The rearrangement uses TRBV19 and TRBJ2-5; 9 nucleotides line up with TRBD1. This TCR was sampled from a woman aged 80 or over with active or convalescent COVID-19. The CDR3 nucleotides are TGTGCCAGTAGTATCGACAGGGGGAATCGAGAGACCCAGTACTTC. Translating gives CASSIDRGNRETQYF.